This entry lists 28 T cell receptor beta chains sequenced from one sample in a study of blood T cell repertoires in COVID-19. Clones were read by immunoSEQ multiplex PCR, and TCRdb kept only the in-frame ones, dropping some. The sample has several thousand clones, 85% to 90% seen once; the top ten hold about 6.1%. Sequencing used peripheral blood. These receptors all come from a man in his sixties with acute or convalescent COVID-19.

The V call is TRBV10-2, the J call TRBJ1-5; D not certain. V was cut by 3 bases and J by 7 bases, with 13 bases left in between. Germline CDR1 is WSHSY and CDR2 is SAAADI. The CDR3 consists of 14 residues. The CDR3 coding sequence is TGCGCCAGCAGTGAAGGACTCACCGGACAGCCCCAGCATTTT. Its protein product is CASSEGLTGQPQHF.

The chain combines TRBV5-4 with TRBJ2-1; 7 nucleotides match TRBD1. This CDR3 is 15 amino acids long. The junction had 3 bases not matched to a gene; V was cut back by 1 base and J by 2 bases. Germline CDR1 is SGHNT and CDR2 is YYREEE (reference sequence). CDR3 coding DNA: TGTGCCAGCAGCTTGCCGACAGGGCCCTACAATGAGCAGTTCTTC. Translating it yields CASSLPTGPYNEQFF. Full variable domain (rest looked up from reference TRBV5-4 and TRBJ2-1): ETGVTQSPTHLIKTRGQQVTLRCSSQSGHNTVSWYQQALGQGPQFIFQYYREEENGRGNFPPRFSGLQFPNYSSELNVNALELDDSALYLCASSLPTGPYNEQFFGPGTRLTVL.

This chain connects TRBV14 to TRBJ1-4, with 10 bases fitting TRBD1. The V gene end was trimmed by 4 bases and the J gene end by 5 bases; junction bases not matched to a gene: 7. CDR1 SGHDN and CDR2 FVKESK come from the germline V gene. The CDR3 loop spans 16 amino acids. The CDR3: CASSRTGGAVNEKLFF. CDR3 coding DNA: TGTGCCAGCAGCCGGACAGGGGGAGCGGTAAATGAAAAACTGTTTTTT.

The chain links TRBV6-5 to TRBJ1-2, with a tentative D call TRBD1 (6 bases). This CDR3 comprises 16 residues. Per the germline V gene, CDR1 is MNHEY and CDR2 is SVGAGI. The V end was cut by 4 bases, the J end by 4 bases, with 19 bases between. As DNA, the CDR3 is TGTGCCAGCAGTTCCGACGGCTCACAGGGATTCTATGGCTACACCTTC. Encoded protein: CASSSDGSQGFYGYTF.

This rearrangement joins TRBV6-5 to TRBJ1-4, with D uncertain. With 5 bases removed from V and 6 bases from J, the gap between germline ends came to 13 bases. CDR1 is MNHEY, CDR2 SVGAGI, per germline. The CDR3 consists of 14 residues. The CDR3 DNA reads TGTGCCAGCAGTAGTCGGCGGCGATATGAAAAACTGTTTTTT. As protein: CASSSRRRYEKLFF.

The CDR3 reads CASSPGVAALSYEQYF. CDR3 in DNA: TGTGCCAGCTCACCAGGAGTAGCCGCCCTATCCTACGAGCAGTACTTC. V usage is TRBV18 and J usage is TRBJ2-7; D not certain. With 2 bases removed from V and 1 base from J, the gap between germline ends came to 15 bases. This CDR3 has 16 residues. Germline assignment: CDR1 KGHSH and CDR2 LQKENI.

The CDR3 coding sequence is TGTGCCAGCAGCGCCGGGACAGGGGGCACGGGGCAGTACTTC. Amino acid sequence: CASSAGTGGTGQYF. The rearrangement links TRBV7-2 to TRBJ2-7; TRBD1 agrees at 12 bases. This CDR3 has 14 residues. CDR1 SGHTA and CDR2 FQGNSA come from the germline V gene. With 5 bases clipped from V and 9 bases from J, the junction kept 8 bases outside the gene matches.

The chain links TRBV5-1 to TRBJ2-2; TRBD1 agrees at 9 bases. CDR1 is SGHRS, CDR2 YFSETQ, per germline. V lost 1 base and J lost 6; bases outside the gene matches: 7. This CDR3 is 16 amino acids long. The CDR3 nucleotides are TGCGCCAGCAGCTTGAAGGGACAGGGACGAGCCGGGGAGCTGTTTTTT. It codes for CASSLKGQGRAGELFF.

J is TRBJ2-5 and V is TRBV13, with TRBD1 identical over 7 bases. In germline, CDR1 is PRHDT, CDR2 FYEKMQ (reference sequence). This CDR3 spans 14 amino acids. The trim removed 0 bases at V and 2 bases at J, leaving 0 bases unmatched. This CDR3 is CASSLGRGQETQYF. Written as DNA, the CDR3 is TGTGCCAGCAGCTTAGGCAGGGGGCAAGAGACCCAGTACTTC.

The CDR3 region is CATNTPGGDYEQYV. In nucleotides, the CDR3 is TGTGCCACCAACACTCCCGGGGGAGACTACGAGCAGTACGTC. The chain uses TRBV6-4 and TRBJ2-7; tentative D call: TRBD2 (6 bases). V lost 10 bases, J lost 3 bases, and 19 bases lay in between. Germline CDR1 MRHNA, CDR2 SNTAGT. CDR3 length: 14 amino acids.

This clone was recorded a few times. The CDR3 DNA reads as TGTGCCAGCAGCTTATCACAGGGTATCATGGAGACCCAGTACTTC. Its protein is CASSLSQGIMETQYF. The chain has TRBV6-2 or TRBV6-3 and TRBJ2-5; TRBD1 might be the D (6 bases). CDR3 length equals 15 residues. Trimming shortened V by 6 bases and J by 5 bases, and 19 bases separated the two germline ends. Germline CDR1 is MNHEY and CDR2 is SVGEGT.

This chain links TRBV7-8 with TRBJ2-6; a possible D gene is TRBD2 (6 bases). The germline V and J ends were trimmed by 5 bases and 1 base, with 12 bases remaining between them. The V gene's germline CDR1 is SGHVS and CDR2 FQNEAQ. This CDR3 has 16 residues. The CDR3 bases are TGTGCCAGCAGCCTCACGGGAGTTTCTGGGGCCAACGTCCTGACTTTC. It specifies CASSLTGVSGANVLTF.

The V and J genes are TRBV9 and TRBJ1-2; D may be TRBD1 (5 bases). In germline, CDR1 is SGDLS, CDR2 YYNGEE. The CDR3 sequence is 15 residues long. The ends were cut back, 0 bases at V and 7 bases at J, with 16 bases in the middle. The CDR3 here is CASSVGTRYGSGYTF. The DNA of the CDR3 is TGTGCCAGCAGCGTAGGGACACGTTACGGGTCTGGCTACACCTTC.

The chain carries TRBV29-1 and TRBJ1-1; D perhaps matches TRBD1 (5 bases). Germline-derived CDR1 and CDR2 are SQVTM and ANQGSEA. The CDR3 runs 14 residues. Trimming shortened V by 8 bases and J by 4 bases, and 20 bases separated the two germline ends. The CDR3 DNA is TGCAGCTTCACCCGGGGGGGGTTGGGCACTGAAGCTTTCTTT. This gives the protein CSFTRGGLGTEAFF. The whole variable domain, remainder taken from reference TRBV29-1 and TRBJ1-1, is SAVISQKPSRDICQRGTSLTIQCQVDSQVTMMFWYRQQPGQSLTLIATANQGSEATYESGFVIDKFPISRPNLTFSTLTVSNMSPEDSSIYLCSFTRGGLGTEAFFGQGTRLTVV.

The V call is TRBV9, the J call TRBJ1-2, with D perhaps matching TRBD1 (6 bases). The V end lost 4 bases, the J end lost 4 bases, and 17 bases lay between the germline ends. Germline-derived CDR1 and CDR2 are SGDLS and YYNGEE. The CDR3 spans 15 residues. CDR3 loop: CASSITSGHPYGYTF. CDR3 in DNA: TGTGCCAGCAGCATCACCTCGGGACATCCCTATGGCTACACCTTC.

V gene TRBV28 combines with J gene TRBJ2-1, with 11 bases aligning to TRBD2. CDR1 is MDHEN, CDR2 SYDVKM, per germline. The CDR3 contains 14 residues. V lost 5 bases, J lost 8 bases, and 5 bases stayed unmatched. The CDR3 nucleotides are TGTGCCAGCAGTCTTAGCGGGGGGGCATATGAGCAGTTCTTC. Translating it yields CASSLSGGAYEQFF.

CDR3 sequence reads: CASSRRDSSTDTQYF. CDR3 nucleotides: TGTGCCAGCAGCCGACGGGACTCTAGCACAGATACGCAGTATTTT. This chain uses TRBV7-6 with TRBJ2-3; D may be TRBD2 (6 bases). Trimming cost V 5 bases and J 0 bases, with 12 bases left between them. Per germline, CDR1 SGHVS and CDR2 FNYEAQ. The CDR3 length is 15 residues.

This chain uses TRBV5-1 with TRBJ1-1; 7 bases line up with TRBD1. The germline V gene encodes CDR1 SGHRS and CDR2 YFSETQ. With 3 bases clipped from V and 1 base from J, the junction kept 6 bases outside the gene matches. The CDR3 is 15 amino acids. The CDR3: CASSYLAGGNTEAFF. The CDR3 DNA sequence: TGCGCCAGCAGCTACTTGGCAGGGGGGAACACTGAAGCTTTCTTT.

This chain connects TRBV7-2 to TRBJ2-1; 11 bases fit TRBD2. CDR1 and CDR2 (germline): SGHTA, FQGNSA. The trim removed 5 bases at V and 5 bases at J, leaving 5 bases unmatched. This CDR3 is 15 amino acids long. CDR3 residues: CASSPRLAGNNEQFF. The CDR3 nucleotides read TGTGCCAGCAGCCCGCGACTAGCGGGAAACAATGAGCAGTTCTTC.

The chain has TRBV7-2 and TRBJ2-3; D unresolved. The germline V gene has CDR1 SGHTA and CDR2 FQGNSA. The CDR3 loop spans 13 amino acids. The ends were cut back, 5 bases at V and 4 bases at J, with 10 bases in the middle. DNA for the CDR3: TGTGCCAGCAGCCAGACTCGGGCAGATACGCAGTATTTT. It is translated as CASSQTRADTQYF.

The rearrangement links TRBV15 to TRBJ1-2; 8 positions match TRBD1. This CDR3 has 14 amino acids. V shed 5 bases and J 4 bases; nucleotides not matched to a gene: 6. Germline lookup yields CDR1 LNHNV and CDR2 YYDKDF (reference sequence). The CDR3 sequence: CATSWGQAGYGYTF. CDR3 bases: TGTGCCACCAGCTGGGGACAGGCGGGCTATGGCTACACCTTC.

The V call is TRBV28, the J call TRBJ2-5; 7 bases line up with TRBD2. CDR3 size: 13 residues. The V gene's germline CDR1 is MDHEN and CDR2 SYDVKM. With V trimmed by 6 bases and J by 5 bases, 6 bases remained unmatched. CDR3 loop: CASRWGGRETQYF. CDR3 nucleotides: TGTGCCAGCAGATGGGGAGGGAGGGAGACCCAGTACTTC.

The chain is built from TRBV7-2 and TRBJ1-1; 9 nucleotides agree with TRBD1. The CDR3 sequence is 15 residues long. Looked up from germline, CDR1 is SGHTA and CDR2 is FQGNSA. The V gene end was trimmed by 5 bases and the J gene end by 5 bases; junction bases not matched to a gene: 9. CDR3 amino acids: CASSIQGARGTEAFF. CDR3 nucleotides: TGTGCCAGCAGCATACAGGGGGCGCGAGGGACTGAAGCTTTCTTT.

The genes are TRBV7-9 and TRBJ2-2; D is undetermined. This CDR3 comprises 15 residues. Germline V CDR1 and CDR2: SEHNR, FQNEAQ (reference sequence). V shed 1 base and J shed 4 bases, with 10 bases lying between them. CDR3: CASSLERTATGELFF. The CDR3 DNA follows: TGTGCCAGCAGCTTAGAGCGTACGGCCACCGGGGAGCTGTTTTTT.

This clone was observed a few times. The chain recombines TRBV5-6 with TRBJ2-5; no firm D call. This CDR3 has 11 amino acids. Germline CDR1 SGHDT, CDR2 YYEEEE. The V end was cut by 7 bases, the J end by 5 bases, with 9 bases between. The DNA of the CDR3 is TGTGCCAGCTCCAGCAGGGAGACCCAGTACTTC. Protein sequence: CASSSRETQYF.

This chain joins TRBV4-3 and TRBJ1-2; 7 bases map to TRBD1. CDR3 size: 15 residues. J lost 4 bases, V lost 4 bases, and 9 bases had no gene match. The germline CDR1 and CDR2 sequences are LGHNA and YSLEER. In nucleotides, the CDR3 is TGCGCCAGCAGCCCGGATACAGGGGTTAGCTATGGCTACACCTTC. Amino acid sequence: CASSPDTGVSYGYTF.

V is TRBV19 and J is TRBJ1-5; weak D call: TRBD1 (5 bases). V shed 7 bases and J shed 4 bases, with 14 bases lying between them. Germline V CDR1 and CDR2: LNHDA, SQIVND (reference sequence). The CDR3 loop spans 14 amino acids. Here the CDR3 DNA reads TGTGCCAGTATGGAGCGTGGGGCTAATCAGCCCCAGCATTTT. It encodes CASMERGANQPQHF.

CDR3 nucleotides: TGCGCCAGCAGCACAGGCTCAAACACCGGGGAGCTGTTTTTT. The encoded protein is CASSTGSNTGELFF. The chain has TRBV5-1 and TRBJ2-2, with a tentative D call TRBD1 (5 bases). The CDR3 loop spans 14 amino acids. The germline CDR1 and CDR2 sequences are SGHRS and YFSETQ. The V and J ends lost 4 bases and 2 bases respectively, with 9 bases between them. The whole variable domain, filled in from reference TRBV5-1 and TRBJ2-2, reads KAGVTQTPRYLIKTRGQQVTLSCSPISGHRSVSWYQQTPGQGLQFLFEYFSETQRNKGNFPGRFSGRQFSNSRSEMNVSTLELGDSALYLCASSTGSNTGELFFGEGSRLTVL.